One T cell receptor beta chain is described in this entry. Antigen specificity is unknown. Since a much larger clone is just one base distant, this may be a read error. CDR3 length equals 15 residues. Germline CDR1 reads MNHEY; CDR2 reads SMNVEV (reference sequence). This entry comes from a study of T cell repertoires in aging, cancer and after chemotherapy. Amplification of TCR beta used genomic DNA extracted from peripheral blood. Study-level results: Rebound thymic output was suggested by rising median generation probability during chemotherapy in each cancer cohort.

Rearranged V-D-J TRB sequences were amplified with a mixed TRB-A/B primer pool. One entry per CDR3 protein results from TCRdb running MiXCR on the multiplex PCR reads. The table records thousands of distinct CDR3 sequences, roughly 27% of them present only once. Sequencing input: blood. This chain links TRBV27 with TRBJ1-2; D is undetermined. This clonotype originated in a human donor with a solid tumor. CDR3 residues: CAGSFSGPTVAGYTF. CDR3 DNA: TGTGCCGGCAGTTTCTCAGGTCCCACAGTCGCAGGCTACACCTTC.